Sequencing of this TCR beta chain was carried out in a study of T cells after yellow fever vaccination. In regard to this clonotype: A read error may produce the germline difference seen at one junction end.

Via MiXCR, TCRdb re-called the 5' RACE reads, giving one row per CDR3 protein. The table lists under 150,000 distinct CDR3 sequences, 7.7% of them singletons. Sequencing used CD4+ T cells sorted from PBMCs, obtained 5 days after the yellow fever booster vaccination. The sequence was obtained from a man between 25 and 39 years old who received the YFV17D yellow fever vaccine.

The CDR3 nucleotides are TGTGCCATCAGCCCCGGGCCCCCCTACGAGCAGTACTTC. Encoded protein: CAISPGPPYEQYF. The chain employs TRBV5-6 and TRBJ2-7; D not certain. CDR1 and CDR2 from the germline V gene are SGHDT and YYEEEE. This CDR3 has 13 residues.